This T cell receptor beta chain was observed in a study of graft-versus-host responses after intestinal transplantation (dated by TCRdb to the early 2020s). Broadly, across the study: The transplants that recipients got were multivisceral, liver-intestinal, or isolated intestinal. A peak of at least 4% donor T cells among recipient peripheral blood mononuclear cells was the definition used for donor T cell macrochimerism. After intestinal transplantation, graft-versus-host and host-versus-graft alloreactive T cell clones in the graft, circulation and bone marrow were tracked using bulk TCR-beta CDR3 sequencing. To identify alloreactive clones, pre-transplant mixed lymphocyte reaction products were sequenced and then compared with unstimulated pre-transplant donor and recipient T cells. Every recipient was given anti-thymocyte globulin induction, followed by about 3 years of maintenance tacrolimus and steroids. The cohort enrolled around 25 intestinal transplant recipients including one retransplant, and 3 patients lacking pretransplant specimens were excluded. Rather than going through the commercial service, samples from three later patients were sequenced in-house on an Illumina MiSeq and processed with MiXCR. The full study reports these points: GvH clones were detected in recipient bone marrow, and some of these GvH clones were observed earlier in ileal mucosa or blood, consistent with an intestinal mucosal origin. In the allografts of patients with donor T cell macrochimerism, GvH to HvG T cell clonal ratios were high. Conclusions were limited by the relatively low number and heterogeneity of intestinal transplant patients. Peak levels of circulating GvH clones were associated with declines in HvG clones early after transplant.

A word on this clone: The target of this receptor is not known. Base qualities are not recorded, but no much larger clone differs from it by a single base.

The sample's time point label, decoded: cells obtained before transplantation from donor or recipient. CD3+CD4+ and CD3+CD8+ populations were FACS-sorted from unstimulated pre-transplant donor and recipient cells taken from spleen or lymph nodes. Libraries were built with the immunoSEQ multiplex PCR assay. In most patients, genomic DNA was isolated using the Qiagen DNeasy Blood and Tissue Kit and sent frozen to Adaptive Biotechnologies for TCR sequencing. High-throughput TCR-beta CDR3 sequencing of genomic DNA from most patients was performed by Adaptive Biotechnologies. Per the original workflow: TCR sequencing data for over 15 patients were retrieved from Adaptive's ImmunoSEQ software; a few other patients were processed with MiXCR and VDJtools. CD4 versus CD8 sorting errors were corrected by removing sequences found in both subsets at a frequency ratio below 5:1. CDR3 nucleotide sequences shared between donor and recipient were removed because the origin of such sequences could not be assigned. At least 2-fold expansion over unstimulated cells and a minimum CFSE-low frequency of 0.002% (template counts) or 0.001% (read counts) were required for clones to be classified as alloreactive. A clone was considered mappable if detected in the sequenced pre-transplant spleen, lymph node, or MLR CFSE-low populations of the donor or recipient. Cumulative frequency of alloreactive clones was calculated as a percentage of all sequences weighted by copy number. Sourced from immuneACCESS, this table was stored by TCRdb with only in-frame sequences that have V and J called. A share of the clones is absent; for the studies checked, an unresolved V gene accounts for under half, and the remainder has no known explanation. V, J and clone size were drawn from that table, and D and trimming were deduced from the DNA. The sample has more than 65,000 clones on record, 84% of them singletons. The leading ten clones occupy 0.39% of the sample.

Inclusive of the bounding cysteine and phenylalanine, the CDR3 is 17 residues long. The kept DNA is CDR3 alone, 51 bases in frame from the first base. Trimmed from V: 4 bases; trimmed from J: 6 bases; junction bases lacking a gene match: 9. The germline V gene provides CDR1 SGHRS and CDR2 YFSETQ. The sequence was collected from a human donor who was the organ donor for an intestinal transplant. Sequencing was performed on unstimulated CD4+ T cells sorted from spleen or lymph node cells, taken before transplant. This chain is built from TRBV5-1 and TRBJ2-2; 13 of the junction bases match TRBD2. The CDR3 has the sequence CASSIGLAGATSGELFF. The DNA sequence follows: TGCGCCAGCAGCATCGGACTAGCGGGGGCCACCTCCGGGGAGCTGTTTTTT.